The 21 T cell receptor beta chains given below trace back to one sample, sequenced in a study of healthy donors' naive CD4 and CD8 T cells. Each TCR library used 500 ng of total RNA and a linear amplification protocol. TCRdb re-derived calls from the reads in MiXCR, one entry per CDR3 protein. This sample has about 180,000 distinct CDR3 sequences; under 85% occur once, and the top ten carry less than 2.5%. The specimen was naive CD4+ and CD8+ T cells sorted from blood, pooled from several donors. The receptors derive from a pool of human donors in good health; the sample pools cells from several healthy donors.

This clonotype was found a few times. The chain couples TRBV12-3 or TRBV12-4 to TRBJ2-5; tentatively, D is TRBD2 (6 bases). Trimming cost V 6 bases and J 2 bases, with 13 bases left between them. The length of the CDR3 is 14 residues. This CDR3 reads CASSPGLLQETQYF. The CDR3 DNA follows: TGTGCCAGCAGCCCTGGACTACTACAAGAGACCCAGTACTTC.

This clonotype was detected a few times. V gene TRBV19 combines with J gene TRBJ2-1; 9 positions match TRBD2. CDR1 and CDR2 (germline): LNHDA, SQIVND (reference sequence). The CDR3 consists of 15 residues. After removal of 6 bases from V and 6 bases from J, the junction contained 9 bases not matched to a gene. For the CDR3, the DNA is TGTGCCAGTAGCGTGGGGACTAGCCTTACCAATGAGCAGTTCTTC. It specifies CASSVGTSLTNEQFF.

The CDR3 reads CSVGEGSPLHF. The CDR3 nucleotides read TGCAGCGTTGGGGAGGGCTCACCCCTCCACTTT. The chain uses TRBV29-1 and TRBJ1-6; D uncertain. This CDR3 is 11 amino acids long. The germline V gene has CDR1 SQVTM and CDR2 ANQGSEA. Trimming took 4 bases from V and 10 from J, leaving 8 bases between them.

This clonotype was seen a handful of times. J is TRBJ2-1 and V is TRBV24-1; TRBD2 matches 7 bases. CDR3 length equals 14 residues. CDR1 is KGHDR, CDR2 SFDVKD, per germline. V shed 5 bases and J 0 bases; nucleotides not matched to a gene: 0. Here the CDR3 reads CATSGLASYNEQFF. CDR3 coding DNA: TGTGCCACCAGTGGACTAGCCTCCTACAATGAGCAGTTCTTC.

This clonotype was observed a few times. The chain is built from TRBV29-1 and TRBJ1-2, with 7 nucleotides matching TRBD1. Germline CDR1 and CDR2: SQVTM and ANQGSEA. J gave up 4 bases and V 6 bases, and 2 bases lay outside the gene matches. The CDR3 runs to 11 residues. The CDR3 bases are TGCAGCGTAGGGGACAGCTATGGCTACACCTTC. It encodes CSVGDSYGYTF.

This clonotype turned up a few times. CDR3 nucleotides: TGTGCCAGTAGTATATCCGGGAGTGGAGAGCAGTACTTC. Encoded protein: CASSISGSGEQYF. The chain is built from TRBV19 and TRBJ2-7; tentative D call: TRBD2 (6 bases). V was pared by 2 bases and J by 7 bases, with 12 bases between. The CDR3 length is 13 residues. Per the germline V gene, CDR1 is LNHDA and CDR2 is SQIVND (reference sequence).

This clonotype was found a few times. The chain carries TRBV11-2 and TRBJ2-1; 13 nucleotides line up with TRBD2. The CDR3 is 16 amino acids. J lost 8 bases, V lost 5 bases, and 9 bases had no gene match. Germline CDR1 reads SGHAT; CDR2 reads FQNNGV. Here the CDR3 reads CASSHRTSGSGYEQFF. Here the CDR3 DNA reads TGTGCCAGCAGCCACCGGACTAGCGGGAGTGGGTATGAGCAGTTCTTC.

The table lists this clonotype with a count of one. This chain links TRBV29-1 with TRBJ1-2; TRBD1 aligns across 7 bases. This CDR3 has 15 residues. Per germline, CDR1 SQVTM and CDR2 ANQGSEA. Trimming removed 6 bases from V and 8 bases from J; junction bases left unmatched: 18. The CDR3 nucleotides read TGCAGCGTCACTACGCTTTTGAGACAGGGATCAGGCTACACCTTC. Its protein product is CSVTTLLRQGSGYTF.

V is TRBV29-1 and J is TRBJ2-1; tentatively, D is TRBD2 (6 bases). The length of the CDR3 is 14 residues. V lost 4 bases to trimming and J lost 0 bases, with 10 bases between them. CDR1 is SQVTM and CDR2 is ANQGSEA in the germline V gene. CDR3 in amino acids: CSVGRESSYNEQFF. For the CDR3, the DNA is TGCAGCGTTGGGAGGGAGAGCTCCTACAATGAGCAGTTCTTC.

The chain couples TRBV5-1 to TRBJ2-1; D uncertain. CDR1 and CDR2 from the germline V gene are SGHRS and YFSETQ. Trimming left V 0 bases short and J 8 bases short, with 9 bases between. CDR3 length: 13 residues. The CDR3 spells CASSLVFFDEQFF. For the CDR3, the DNA is TGCGCCAGCAGCTTGGTGTTCTTCGATGAGCAGTTCTTC.

The chain employs TRBV6-5 and TRBJ1-5, with TRBD1 matching over 8 bases. Germline V gene lookup returns CDR1 MNHEY and CDR2 SVGAGI. The J segment lost 6 bases and the V segment lost 5 bases, leaving 6 bases of the junction unmatched. There are 14 residues in the CDR3. The CDR3 coding sequence is TGTGCCAGCAGTAAGGACAGGGCGGGTCAGCCCCAGCATTTT. This gives the protein CASSKDRAGQPQHF.

This clonotype was seen more than once but under ten times. CDR3 DNA sequence: TGTGCCAGCACCCTGACAGGGAGGAACTATGGCTACACCTTC. Translated: CASTLTGRNYGYTF. V usage is TRBV6-1 and J usage is TRBJ1-2; TRBD1 aligns across 7 bases. There are 14 residues in the CDR3. The V gene end was trimmed by 7 bases and the J gene end by 2 bases; junction bases not matched to a gene: 7. Germline CDR1 is MNHNS and CDR2 is SASEGT.

In its sample, this clonotype was seen a few times. The chain couples TRBV6-5 to TRBJ2-7; 8 bases match TRBD1. CDR1 and CDR2 (germline): MNHEY, SVGAGI. V shed 5 bases, J shed 7 bases, and the junction held 7 bases outside the gene matches. The CDR3 loop spans 13 amino acids. Here the CDR3 DNA reads TGTGCCAGCAGTCCCCAGGGGGCGGGAGAGCAGTACTTC. Translation: CASSPQGAGEQYF.

Concerning this clonotype: The junction departs from germline at one end; a sequencing error may be responsible. The chain is built from TRBV27 and TRBJ2-5; 8 bases match TRBD2. From germline, CDR1 is MNHEY and CDR2 SMNVEV (reference sequence). CDR3 length: 15 amino acids. CDR3 sequence: CATSAGSGRVETQYF. The CDR3 DNA reads as TGTGCCACCAGTGCGGGCAGCGGGAGAGTCGAGACCCAGTACTTC.

The J gene is TRBJ2-7, the V gene TRBV2, with 7 positions matching TRBD1. Per the germline V gene, CDR1 is SNHLY and CDR2 is FYNNEI. With 3 bases clipped from V and 2 bases from J, the junction kept 10 bases outside the gene matches. The CDR3 has 16 amino acids. This CDR3 reads CASSESGQGVPYEQYF. The CDR3, as DNA: TGTGCCAGCAGTGAGTCCGGTCAGGGGGTGCCCTACGAGCAGTACTTC.

The gene calls are TRBV10-3 and TRBJ2-7; the match to TRBD2 covers 8 bases. The CDR3 contains 13 residues. CDR1 ENHRY and CDR2 SYGVKD come from the germline V gene. Germline trimming cut 7 bases from V and 0 bases from J; bases unmatched to any gene: 2. CDR3 sequence: CAITTSGSYEQYF. CDR3 bases: TGTGCCATCACCACTAGCGGCTCCTACGAGCAGTACTTC.

The rearrangement links TRBV27 to TRBJ2-5, with 7 positions matching TRBD1. The CDR3 spans 13 residues. The germline V gene has CDR1 MNHEY and CDR2 SMNVEV (reference sequence). The ends lost 5 bases at V and 5 bases at J; junction bases unmatched: 5. The CDR3 DNA reads as TGTGCCAGCAGTACAGGGGCCTGGGAGACCCAGTACTTC. Amino acid sequence: CASSTGAWETQYF.

The gene calls are TRBV27 and TRBJ1-5; 7 bases are a match to TRBD1. The germline CDR1 and CDR2 sequences are MNHEY and SMNVEV (reference sequence). There are 14 residues in the CDR3. J was trimmed by 7 bases and V by 3 bases; bases with no gene match: 6. The DNA for the CDR3 is TGTGCCAGCAGTTTCAGACAGGGCGACCAGCCCCAGCATTTT. The encoded protein is CASSFRQGDQPQHF.

The chain combines TRBV29-1 with TRBJ2-1, with TRBD2 matching over 8 bases. Trimming at V came to 5 bases and at J to 3 bases, leaving 3 bases not matched to a gene. The germline V gene encodes CDR1 SQVTM and CDR2 ANQGSEA. The CDR3 has 13 amino acids. CDR3 protein: CSVWTSNYNEQFF. DNA for the CDR3: TGCAGCGTTTGGACTAGCAACTACAATGAGCAGTTCTTC.

The chain has TRBV27 and TRBJ1-6; possible D gene TRBD1, 5 bases. The V and J ends lost 3 bases and 10 bases respectively, with 10 bases between them. The CDR3 totals 13 residues. Germline V gene lookup returns CDR1 MNHEY and CDR2 SMNVEV (reference sequence). This chain's CDR3 is CASSLGGGSPLHF. Written as DNA, the CDR3 is TGTGCCAGCAGTTTGGGGGGAGGGTCACCCCTCCACTTT.

The chain has TRBV6-2 or TRBV6-3 and TRBJ2-1; D gene unclear. The germline V gene encodes CDR1 MNHEY and CDR2 SVGEGT. This CDR3 region has 15 residues. V was clipped by 10 bases and J by 0 bases, with 16 bases between them. This chain's CDR3 is CATCRASSSYNEQFF. The CDR3 nucleotides are TGTGCCACCTGCCGGGCGTCGAGCTCCTACAATGAGCAGTTCTTC.